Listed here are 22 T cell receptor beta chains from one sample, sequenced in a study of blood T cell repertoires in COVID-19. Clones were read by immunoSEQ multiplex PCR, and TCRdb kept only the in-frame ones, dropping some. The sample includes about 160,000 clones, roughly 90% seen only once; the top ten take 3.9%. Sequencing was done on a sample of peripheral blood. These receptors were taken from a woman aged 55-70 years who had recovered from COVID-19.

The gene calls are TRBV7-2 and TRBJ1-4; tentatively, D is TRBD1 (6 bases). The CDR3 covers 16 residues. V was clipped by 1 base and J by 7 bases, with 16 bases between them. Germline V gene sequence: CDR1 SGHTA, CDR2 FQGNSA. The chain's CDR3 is CASSLGRGRPGEKLFF. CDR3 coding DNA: TGTGCCAGCAGCTTAGGGCGGGGGCGACCGGGTGAAAAACTGTTTTTT.

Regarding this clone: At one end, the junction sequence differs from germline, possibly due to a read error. CDR3 region: CASSGDRQATQYF. As DNA, the CDR3 is TGTGCCAGCAGTGGGGACAGACAAGCGACCCAGTACTTC. The rearrangement links TRBV2 to TRBJ2-5; 7 positions agree with TRBD1. Germline CDR1 is SNHLY and CDR2 is FYNNEI. The CDR3 has 13 residues.

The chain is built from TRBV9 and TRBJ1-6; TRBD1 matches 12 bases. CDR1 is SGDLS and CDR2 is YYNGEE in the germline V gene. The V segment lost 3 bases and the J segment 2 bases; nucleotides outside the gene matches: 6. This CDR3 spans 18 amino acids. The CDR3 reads CASSDGTGGRAYNSPLHF. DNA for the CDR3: TGTGCCAGCAGCGATGGGACAGGGGGCAGGGCCTATAATTCACCCCTCCACTTT.

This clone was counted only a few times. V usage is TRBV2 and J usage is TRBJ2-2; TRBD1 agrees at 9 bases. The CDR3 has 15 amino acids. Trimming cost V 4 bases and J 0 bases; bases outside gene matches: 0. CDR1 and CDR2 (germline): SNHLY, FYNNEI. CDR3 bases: TGTGCCAGCAGTGGGGACAGGGCGAACACCGGGGAGCTGTTTTTT. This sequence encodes CASSGDRANTGELFF.

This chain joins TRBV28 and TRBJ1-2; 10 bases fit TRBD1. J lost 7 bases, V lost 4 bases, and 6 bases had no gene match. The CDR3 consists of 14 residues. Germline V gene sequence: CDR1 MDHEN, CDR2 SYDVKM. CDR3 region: CASSSGQGRGGYTF. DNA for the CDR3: TGTGCCAGCAGTTCGGGACAGGGGAGGGGTGGCTACACCTTC.

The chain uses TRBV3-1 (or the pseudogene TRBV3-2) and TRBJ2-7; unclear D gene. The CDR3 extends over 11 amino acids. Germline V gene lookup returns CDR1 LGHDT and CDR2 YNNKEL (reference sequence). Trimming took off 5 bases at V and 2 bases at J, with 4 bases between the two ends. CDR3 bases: TGTGCCAGCAGCTCCACCTACGAGCAGTACTTC. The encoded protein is CASSSTYEQYF.

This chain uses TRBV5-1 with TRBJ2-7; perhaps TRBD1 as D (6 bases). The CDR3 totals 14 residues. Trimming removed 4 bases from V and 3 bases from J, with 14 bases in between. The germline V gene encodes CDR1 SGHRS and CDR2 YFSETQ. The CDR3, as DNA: TGCGCCAGCAGCCCCACAGGGACGGGCTACGAGCAGTACTTC. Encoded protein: CASSPTGTGYEQYF. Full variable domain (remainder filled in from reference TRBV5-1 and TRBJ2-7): KAGVTQTPRYLIKTRGQQVTLSCSPISGHRSVSWYQQTPGQGLQFLFEYFSETQRNKGNFPGRFSGRQFSNSRSEMNVSTLELGDSALYLCASSPTGTGYEQYFGPGTRLTVT.

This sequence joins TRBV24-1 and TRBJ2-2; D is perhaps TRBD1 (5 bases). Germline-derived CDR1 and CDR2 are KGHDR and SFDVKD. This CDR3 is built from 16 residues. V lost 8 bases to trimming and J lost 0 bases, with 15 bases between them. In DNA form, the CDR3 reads TGTGCCACCAACCCAGGGCAGCACGCGAACACCGGGGAGCTGTTTTTT. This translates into CATNPGQHANTGELFF.

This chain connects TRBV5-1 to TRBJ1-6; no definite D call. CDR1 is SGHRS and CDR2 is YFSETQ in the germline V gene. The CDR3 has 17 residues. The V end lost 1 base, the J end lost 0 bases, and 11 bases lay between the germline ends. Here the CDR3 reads CASSLRGGSSYNSPLHF. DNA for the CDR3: TGCGCCAGCAGCTTGCGAGGTGGGAGCTCCTATAATTCACCCCTCCACTTT.

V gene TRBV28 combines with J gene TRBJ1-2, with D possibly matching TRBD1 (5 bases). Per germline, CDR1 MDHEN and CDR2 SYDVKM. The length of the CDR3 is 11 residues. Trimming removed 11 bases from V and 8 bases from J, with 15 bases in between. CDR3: CAATGTKGYTF. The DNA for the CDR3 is TGTGCCGCCACAGGCACTAAAGGCTACACCTTC.

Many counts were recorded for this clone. DNA of the CDR3: TGTGCCAGCAGCAAAACGAGGGGGACAGGGATTTCCAAAAACATTCAGTACTTC. Amino acids: CASSKTRGTGISKNIQYF. This rearrangement joins TRBV21-1 to TRBJ2-4; the table's D call, TRBD1, has no DNA check behind it. TRBV21-1 is reported as a pseudogene. The CDR3 loop spans 18 amino acids.

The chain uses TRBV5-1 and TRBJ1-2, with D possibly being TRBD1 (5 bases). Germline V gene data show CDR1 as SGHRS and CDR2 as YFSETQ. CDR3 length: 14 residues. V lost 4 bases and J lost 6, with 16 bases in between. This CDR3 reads CASSRQGSDDGYTF. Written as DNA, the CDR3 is TGCGCCAGCAGCCGGCAGGGCTCTGATGATGGCTACACCTTC.

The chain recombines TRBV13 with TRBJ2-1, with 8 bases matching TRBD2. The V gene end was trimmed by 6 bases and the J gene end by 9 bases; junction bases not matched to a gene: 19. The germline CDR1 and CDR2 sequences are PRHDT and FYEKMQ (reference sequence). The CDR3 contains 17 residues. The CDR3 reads CASRSTKAAGVFGEQFF. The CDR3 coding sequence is TGTGCCAGCAGGTCTACCAAAGCAGCGGGGGTGTTCGGTGAGCAGTTCTTC.

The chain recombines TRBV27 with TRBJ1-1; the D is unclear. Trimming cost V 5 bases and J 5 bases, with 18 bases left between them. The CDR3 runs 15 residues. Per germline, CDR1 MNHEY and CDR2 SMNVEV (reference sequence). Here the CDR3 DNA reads TGTGCCAGCAGTCCCGGCCGCGGGCGGGGTACTGAAGCTTTCTTT. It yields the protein CASSPGRGRGTEAFF.

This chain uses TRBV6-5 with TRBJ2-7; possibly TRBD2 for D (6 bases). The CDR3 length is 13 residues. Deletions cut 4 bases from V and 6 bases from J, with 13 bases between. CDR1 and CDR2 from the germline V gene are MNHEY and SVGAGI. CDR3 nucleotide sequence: TGTGCCAGCAGTTCCCGTGGGACTGGCGAGCAGTACTTC. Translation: CASSSRGTGEQYF.

CDR3 protein: CASSKRGETQYF. In DNA form, the CDR3 reads TGTGCCAGCAGCAAGCGGGGGGAGACCCAGTACTTC. The genes are TRBV6-5 and TRBJ2-5; 8 bases are shared with TRBD2. The J segment lost 5 bases and the V segment lost 6 bases, leaving 2 bases of the junction unmatched. The CDR3 length is 12 residues. Germline values: CDR1 MNHEY, CDR2 SVGAGI.

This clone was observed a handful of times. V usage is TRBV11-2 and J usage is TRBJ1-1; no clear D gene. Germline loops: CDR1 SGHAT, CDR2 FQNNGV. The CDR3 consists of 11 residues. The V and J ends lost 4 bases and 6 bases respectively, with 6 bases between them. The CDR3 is CASSSFPEAFF. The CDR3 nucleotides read TGTGCCAGCAGCTCTTTCCCTGAAGCTTTCTTT.

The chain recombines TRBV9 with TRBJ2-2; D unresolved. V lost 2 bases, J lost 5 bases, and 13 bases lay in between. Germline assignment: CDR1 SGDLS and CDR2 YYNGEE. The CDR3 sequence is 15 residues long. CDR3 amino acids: CASSVVPEPTGELFF. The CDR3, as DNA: TGTGCCAGCAGCGTCGTCCCGGAGCCTACCGGGGAGCTGTTTTTT. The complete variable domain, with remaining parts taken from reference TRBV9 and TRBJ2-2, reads DSGVTQTPKHLITATGQRVTLRCSPRSGDLSVYWYQQSLDQGLQFLIQYYNGEERAKGNILERFSAQQFPDLHSELNLSSLELGDSALYFCASSVVPEPTGELFFGEGSRLTVL.

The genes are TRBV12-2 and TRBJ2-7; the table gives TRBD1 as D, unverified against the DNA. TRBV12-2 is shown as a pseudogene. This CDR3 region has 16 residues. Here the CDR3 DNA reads TGTGCAAGTCGCTTCCCGGGACAGGGGATATACTACGAGCAGTACTTC. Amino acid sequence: CASRFPGQGIYYEQYF.

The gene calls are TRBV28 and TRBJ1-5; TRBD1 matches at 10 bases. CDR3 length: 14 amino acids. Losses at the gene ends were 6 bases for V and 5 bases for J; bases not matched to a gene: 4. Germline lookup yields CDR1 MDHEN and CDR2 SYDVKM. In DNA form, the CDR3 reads TGTGCCAGCAGGCCCGGGACAGGGGATCAGCCCCAGCATTTT. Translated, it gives CASRPGTGDQPQHF.

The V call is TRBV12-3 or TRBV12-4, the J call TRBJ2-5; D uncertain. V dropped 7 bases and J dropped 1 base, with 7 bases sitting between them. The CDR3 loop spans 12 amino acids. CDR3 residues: CASTRSQETQYF. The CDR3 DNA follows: TGTGCCAGCACCCGTTCCCAAGAGACCCAGTACTTC.

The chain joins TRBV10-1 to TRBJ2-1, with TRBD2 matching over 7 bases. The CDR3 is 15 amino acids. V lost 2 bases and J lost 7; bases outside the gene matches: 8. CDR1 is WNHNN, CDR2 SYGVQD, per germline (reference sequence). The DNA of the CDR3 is TGCGCCAGCAGTGAGGCTCCAGCGGGGCTAAATGAGCAGTTCTTC. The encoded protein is CASSEAPAGLNEQFF.